This T cell receptor (beta chain) was recorded in a study of OX40 agonist ivuxolimab in advanced cancers. Study-level background: Hepatocellular carcinoma, melanoma, renal cell or head and neck cancer was diagnosed in the dose-escalation patients.

Only in-frame clones appear in the TCRdb table, and some are missing; sequencing was by immunoSEQ multiplex PCR. The table records about 13,000 clones, over 75% of them present only once. The cohort excluded patients with autoimmune disease history or systemic immunosuppression. From germline, CDR1 is SNHLY and CDR2 FYNNEI. V lost 8 bases to trimming and J lost 0 bases, with 14 bases between them. The CDR3 extends over 15 amino acids. The TCR sequence derives from an adult with an advanced solid tumor such as melanoma, head and neck, liver or kidney cancer. This chain uses TRBV2 with TRBJ2-1; possibly TRBD1 for D (6 bases). The sample consisted of CD4+ or CD8+ T cells sorted from blood, taken in a trial of the OX40 agonist ivuxolimab. The CDR3 is CASLDSSRSYNEQFF. The DNA of the CDR3 is TGTGCCAGCTTGGACAGCTCGCGCTCCTACAATGAGCAGTTCTTC.